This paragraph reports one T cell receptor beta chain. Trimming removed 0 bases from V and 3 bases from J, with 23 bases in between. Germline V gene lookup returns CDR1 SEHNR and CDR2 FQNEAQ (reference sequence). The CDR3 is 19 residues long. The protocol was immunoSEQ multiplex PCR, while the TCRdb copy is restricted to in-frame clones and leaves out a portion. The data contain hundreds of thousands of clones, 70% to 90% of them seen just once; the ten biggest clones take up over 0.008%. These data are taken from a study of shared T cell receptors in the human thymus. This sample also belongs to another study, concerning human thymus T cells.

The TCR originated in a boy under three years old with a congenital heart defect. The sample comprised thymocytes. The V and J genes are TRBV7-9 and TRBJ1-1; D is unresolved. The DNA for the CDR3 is TGTGCCAGCAGCTTAGCTGGAACGTGTTTTGGGAGGGAGGACACTGAAGCTTTCTTT. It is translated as CASSLAGTCFGREDTEAFF.